The next 23 T cell receptor beta chains were all read from a single sample in a study of T cell responses to AZD1222 COVID-19 vaccine (dated by TCRdb to the early 2020s). The time point label, as the study defines it: about 28 days (+/-7) after the second vaccine dose. The library was obtained by the immunoSEQ multiplex PCR assay. Here the immuneACCESS table is served through TCRdb, limited to in-frame sequences with V and J called. Missing clones are a known gap in these copies; in checked studies unresolved V genes cover under half, and the rest lacks a known reason. The sample profile shows tens of thousands of clones; 80% to 90% of them were found once. Of the sample, more than 2% falls within the top ten clones. Sequenced material: peripheral blood, taken 28 days after the second AZD1222 dose. The receptors were gathered from an adult who received the AZD1222 COVID-19 vaccine.

The gene calls are TRBV5-1 and TRBJ2-7; D unclear. CDR3 length equals 16 residues. CDR1 and CDR2 (germline): SGHRS, YFSETQ. V dropped 2 bases and J dropped 0 bases, with 15 bases sitting between them. The CDR3 region is CASSLTGSRASYEQYF. In DNA, the CDR3 is TGCGCCAGCAGCTTAACGGGTAGCAGAGCCTCCTACGAGCAGTACTTC.

V usage is TRBV11-2 and J usage is TRBJ2-1; D might be TRBD2 (5 bases). The CDR3 is made up of 15 amino acids. V dropped 4 bases and J dropped 10 bases, with 20 bases sitting between them. Germline V gives CDR1 SGHAT, CDR2 FQNNGV. The CDR3 spells CASSSRGAPNWEQFF. CDR3 DNA sequence: TGTGCCAGCAGCTCACGGGGAGCCCCCAACTGGGAGCAGTTCTTC.

This rearrangement joins TRBV6-6 to TRBJ1-5; D remains ambiguous. Germline loops: CDR1 MNHNY, CDR2 SVGAGI (reference sequence). V was shortened by 6 bases and J by 6 bases, with 9 bases between the two germline ends. CDR3 length equals 12 residues. This CDR3 reads CASSSRGQPQHF. The CDR3 DNA follows: TGTGCCAGCAGCTCCCGGGGTCAGCCCCAGCATTTT.

This clone was seen once. The chain joins TRBV27 to TRBJ1-1, with D perhaps matching TRBD1 (5 bases). Germline loops: CDR1 MNHEY, CDR2 SMNVEV (reference sequence). This CDR3 is built from 14 residues. The V end lost 5 bases, the J end lost 1 base, and 11 bases lay between the germline ends. As DNA, the CDR3 is TGTGCCAGCAGTCCCTATCAGGGGAACACTGAAGCTTTCTTT. Protein sequence: CASSPYQGNTEAFF.

This rearrangement joins TRBV21-1 to TRBJ2-1; the D call in the table, TRBD2, was not verified against the DNA. TRBV21-1 is recorded as a pseudogene. This CDR3 region has 16 residues. Here the CDR3 DNA reads TGTGCCAGCAGCCTAACCTCCGGGATAACTTACAATGAGCAGTTCTTC. As protein: CASSLTSGITYNEQFF.

V gene TRBV6-5 combines with J gene TRBJ1-1; TRBD1 matches 10 bases. The CDR3 contains 15 residues. The germline V gene has CDR1 MNHEY and CDR2 SVGAGI. V lost 6 bases, J lost 2 bases, and 6 bases stayed unmatched. CDR3 residues: CASSPGQGKNTEAFF. The CDR3 DNA is TGTGCCAGCAGCCCGGGACAGGGGAAAAACACTGAAGCTTTCTTT.

This sequence joins TRBV2 and TRBJ1-6, with 9 bases identical to TRBD1. The CDR3 has 16 amino acids. The J segment lost 5 bases and the V segment lost 4 bases, leaving 6 bases of the junction unmatched. Germline V gene data show CDR1 as SNHLY and CDR2 as FYNNEI. CDR3 in DNA: TGTGCCAGCAGTGGATCGACAGGGGGTCATAATTCACCCCTCCACTTT. Its protein product is CASSGSTGGHNSPLHF.

The chain combines TRBV6-5 with TRBJ1-1, with a weak D call TRBD1 (5 bases). The CDR3 loop spans 14 amino acids. Germline values: CDR1 MNHEY, CDR2 SVGAGI. The V gene lost 4 bases and the J gene lost 1 base, with 10 bases spanning the gap. The CDR3 DNA follows: TGTGCCAGCAGTTTGGCAGGGTGGAACACTGAAGCTTTCTTT. Protein: CASSLAGWNTEAFF.

CDR3 loop: CASSLRGARGEQYF. The CDR3 bases are TGCGCCAGCAGCCTACGGGGCGCCCGAGGCGAGCAGTACTTC. The chain links TRBV5-1 to TRBJ2-7; either TRBD1 or TRBD2 may supply D (5 bases each). Trimming removed 4 bases from V and 6 bases from J, with 17 bases in between. CDR1 SGHRS and CDR2 YFSETQ come from the germline V gene. The CDR3 length is 14 residues.

This rearrangement joins TRBV12-3 or TRBV12-4 to TRBJ1-1; D ambiguous. This CDR3 contains 13 residues. V lost 1 base to trimming and J lost 1 base, with 4 bases between them. The CDR3 bases are TGTGCCAGCAGTTTAGGCCCGAACACTGAAGCTTTCTTT. Protein: CASSLGPNTEAFF.

The chain links TRBV21-1 to TRBJ1-1; no DNA check was done on the table's D call, TRBD1. TRBV21-1 is given as a pseudogene. There are 14 residues in the CDR3. The CDR3 loop is CASSKTGKDTEAFF. The CDR3 region has the DNA TGTGCCAGCAGCAAGACAGGGAAGGACACTGAAGCTTTCTTT.

V usage is TRBV7-9 and J usage is TRBJ2-1, with TRBD1 as a possible D gene (7 bases). The length of the CDR3 is 14 residues. The V and J ends lost 7 bases and 4 bases respectively, with 14 bases between them. Germline V lookup: CDR1 SEHNR, CDR2 FQNEAQ (reference sequence). CDR3 sequence reads: CASTRGDGYNEQFF. CDR3 nucleotides: TGTGCCAGCACCAGGGGGGACGGTTACAATGAGCAGTTCTTC.

The V and J genes are TRBV7-6 and TRBJ2-7; D may be TRBD2 (6 bases). Per the germline V gene, CDR1 is SGHVS and CDR2 is FNYEAQ. Trimming stripped 0 bases from V and 0 bases from J, with 18 bases between. The CDR3 has 18 residues. The CDR3 reads CASSLAPYGGANSYEQYF. Here the CDR3 DNA reads TGTGCCAGCAGCTTAGCCCCGTATGGCGGGGCTAACTCCTACGAGCAGTACTTC.

This clone was counted a single time. The chain carries TRBV6-1 and TRBJ1-6; possibly TRBD1 for D (5 bases). V shed 1 base and J shed 8 bases, with 12 bases lying between them. Germline loops: CDR1 MNHNS, CDR2 SASEGT. This CDR3 contains 15 residues. This CDR3 is CASSEGLGGDSPLHF. The CDR3 DNA sequence: TGTGCCAGCAGTGAAGGGTTGGGGGGAGATTCACCCCTCCACTTT.

J is TRBJ2-2 and V is TRBV6-4, with TRBD2 as a possible D gene (6 bases). Germline V lookup: CDR1 MRHNA, CDR2 SNTAGT. Trimming left V 3 bases short and J 5 bases short, with 13 bases between. This CDR3 spans 15 amino acids. The CDR3 region has the DNA TGTGCCAGCAGTGAGACGGGACTCCTAACCGGGGAGCTGTTTTTT. As protein: CASSETGLLTGELFF.

The rearrangement uses TRBV6-4 and TRBJ2-3; TRBD2 agrees at 8 bases. The ends lost 2 bases at V and 4 bases at J; junction bases unmatched: 5. The CDR3 is 15 residues long. Per germline, CDR1 MRHNA and CDR2 SNTAGT. The CDR3: CASSDNSGESDTQYF. The DNA of the CDR3 is TGTGCCAGCAGTGACAATAGCGGGGAATCAGATACGCAGTATTTT.

The DNA of the CDR3 is TGCGCCAGCAGCTTGGAGGGGACAGGGGGCGGTCAGGAGCAGTTCTTC. Translating it yields CASSLEGTGGGQEQFF. The chain has TRBV5-1 and TRBJ2-1; TRBD1 matches at 12 bases. Looked up from germline, CDR1 is SGHRS and CDR2 is YFSETQ. J lost 10 bases, V lost 0 bases, and 8 bases had no gene match. This CDR3 has 16 residues.

The genes are TRBV5-4 and TRBJ2-3; 11 nucleotides align to TRBD1. Per germline, CDR1 SGHNT and CDR2 YYREEE (reference sequence). Trimming cost V 4 bases and J 4 bases; bases outside gene matches: 8. This CDR3 is 16 amino acids long. The CDR3 DNA sequence: TGTGCCAGCAGCACCCCCGGACAGGGGGCATCAGATACGCAGTATTTT. This codes for CASSTPGQGASDTQYF. The full variable domain, with the rest looked up from reference TRBV5-4 and TRBJ2-3, is ETGVTQSPTHLIKTRGQQVTLRCSSQSGHNTVSWYQQALGQGPQFIFQYYREEENGRGNFPPRFSGLQFPNYSSELNVNALELDDSALYLCASSTPGQGASDTQYFGPGTRLTVL.

The chain joins TRBV7-9 to TRBJ2-1; D uncertain. The ends were cut back, 3 bases at V and 3 bases at J, with 0 bases in the middle. The CDR3 is 11 amino acids. Germline-derived CDR1 and CDR2 are SEHNR and FQNEAQ (reference sequence). The CDR3 region is CASSFYNEQFF. The DNA of the CDR3 is TGTGCCAGCAGCTTCTACAATGAGCAGTTCTTC.

The chain couples TRBV5-1 to TRBJ2-5, with 15 bases aligning to TRBD2. This CDR3 region has 16 residues. V was pared by 4 bases and J by 4 bases, with 5 bases of the junction left unmatched. CDR1 is SGHRS, CDR2 YFSETQ, per germline. DNA for the CDR3: TGCGCCAGCAGCACCGGGACTAGCGGGAGGCCAGAGACCCAGTACTTC. Translating gives CASSTGTSGRPETQYF. Based on the CDR3 plus reference TRBV5-1 and TRBJ2-5, the full variable domain is KAGVTQTPRYLIKTRGQQVTLSCSPISGHRSVSWYQQTPGQGLQFLFEYFSETQRNKGNFPGRFSGRQFSNSRSEMNVSTLELGDSALYLCASSTGTSGRPETQYFGPGTRLLVL.

The rearrangement uses TRBV20-1 and TRBJ2-1; maybe TRBD2 (6 bases). This CDR3 has 15 residues. CDR1 and CDR2 from the germline V gene are DFQATT and SNEGSKA (reference sequence). Trimming pared 3 bases from V and 2 bases from J, leaving 14 bases between. The CDR3 sequence is CSASILATAYNEQFF. Here the CDR3 DNA reads TGCAGTGCTAGTATCCTAGCGACTGCCTACAATGAGCAGTTCTTC.

By its share, this clone is medium-sized. The genes are TRBV6-1 and TRBJ2-1; 12 bases fit TRBD2. Germline V gene data show CDR1 as MNHNS and CDR2 as SASEGT. The V gene end was trimmed by 2 bases and the J gene end by 8 bases; junction bases not matched to a gene: 4. This CDR3 contains 15 residues. CDR3 amino acids: CASSESTSGSDEQFF. DNA for the CDR3: TGTGCCAGCAGTGAATCGACTAGCGGGAGCGATGAGCAGTTCTTC.

The chain recombines TRBV5-4 with TRBJ2-5; TRBD1 matches at 7 bases. V trimming: 1 base; J trimming: 0 bases; junction bases outside the gene matches: 0. The germline V gene has CDR1 SGHNT and CDR2 YYREEE (reference sequence). This CDR3 is built from 14 residues. The CDR3 spells CASSLTGDQETQYF. The CDR3 nucleotides read TGTGCCAGCAGCTTGACAGGGGACCAAGAGACCCAGTACTTC.